Shown below are 28 T cell receptor beta chains from a single sample sequenced in a study of blood T cell repertoires in COVID-19. Libraries were prepared by immunoSEQ multiplex PCR; TCRdb keeps only in-frame clonotypes and omits some of them. The sample lists 100,000 to 150,000 clones, under 90% occurring once. The sample consisted of peripheral blood. Receptors originate from an older woman with acute or convalescent COVID-19.

The V call is TRBV27, the J call TRBJ2-5; 8 bases match TRBD1. This CDR3 contains 16 residues. The trim removed 5 bases at V and 2 bases at J, leaving 10 bases unmatched. Germline CDR1 reads MNHEY; CDR2 reads SMNVEV (reference sequence). The CDR3 DNA reads TGTGCCAGCAGTCCCTGGACAGGGCAGGGGCAAGAGACCCAGTACTTC. This codes for CASSPWTGQGQETQYF.

The chain recombines TRBV6-5 with TRBJ2-3; D is possibly TRBD2 (7 bases). The CDR3 consists of 15 residues. CDR1 MNHEY and CDR2 SVGAGI come from the germline V gene. V was cut by 6 bases and J by 3 bases, with 16 bases left in between. CDR3 sequence (DNA): TGTGCCAGCAGCCCCCAACAGGGAGGGACAGATACGCAGTATTTT. It codes for CASSPQQGGTDTQYF.

The chain uses TRBV3-1 (or the pseudogene TRBV3-2) and TRBJ1-1, with D tentatively TRBD1 (6 bases). V lost 4 bases and J 0 bases, leaving 15 bases between the germline ends. In germline, CDR1 is LGHDT, CDR2 YNNKEL (reference sequence). The CDR3 covers 16 residues. Here the CDR3 reads CASSPTGSRMNTEAFF. As DNA, the CDR3 is TGTGCCAGCAGCCCTACAGGGAGTAGGATGAACACTGAAGCTTTCTTT.

Only one count was recorded for this clone. V and J are TRBV3-1 (or the pseudogene TRBV3-2) and TRBJ2-2; D is possibly TRBD2 (6 bases). CDR1 LGHDT and CDR2 YNNKEL come from the germline V gene (reference sequence). V was pared by 1 base and J by 5 bases, with 20 bases between. This CDR3 spans 18 amino acids. CDR3 residues: CASSQGGRYGGRTGELFF. The CDR3, as DNA: TGTGCCAGCAGCCAAGGCGGACGTTATGGGGGGAGAACCGGGGAGCTGTTTTTT.

The rearrangement uses TRBV5-1 and TRBJ1-2, with D maybe TRBD1 (6 bases). The CDR3 runs 15 residues. Germline CDR1 reads SGHRS; CDR2 reads YFSETQ. V shed 0 bases and J shed 8 bases, with 17 bases lying between them. CDR3 protein: CASSLGQEPTNGYTF. CDR3 sequence (DNA): TGCGCCAGCAGCTTGGGACAGGAACCCACTAACGGCTACACCTTC.

V gene TRBV5-1 combines with J gene TRBJ1-1, with D tentatively TRBD1 (5 bases). In germline, CDR1 is SGHRS, CDR2 YFSETQ. The CDR3 sequence is 13 residues long. The germline V and J ends were trimmed by 5 bases and 4 bases, with 12 bases remaining between them. CDR3 bases: TGCGCCAGCAGGGGGGGACTGGGCACTGAAGCTTTCTTT. Translated: CASRGGLGTEAFF.

This sequence joins TRBV15 and TRBJ1-1; D call uncertain. Germline-derived CDR1 and CDR2 are LNHNV and YYDKDF (reference sequence). Trimming took 2 bases from V and 8 from J, leaving 12 bases between them. The CDR3 runs to 13 residues. CDR3 nucleotide sequence: TGTGCCACCAGCAGACCTCCGGTGCCAGAAGCTTTCTTT. Its protein product is CATSRPPVPEAFF.

The V call is TRBV19, the J call TRBJ2-2; no clear D gene. The germline CDR1 and CDR2 sequences are LNHDA and SQIVND (reference sequence). V lost 6 bases, J lost 3 bases, and 14 bases lay in between. This CDR3 is built from 15 residues. The CDR3 bases are TGTGCCAGTAGCGACCCTCCAGGTTACACCGGGGAGCTGTTTTTT. Its protein is CASSDPPGYTGELFF. Full variable domain (missing parts from reference TRBV19 and TRBJ2-2): DGGITQSPKYLFRKEGQNVTLSCEQNLNHDAMYWYRQDPGQGLRLIYYSQIVNDFQKGDIAEGYSVSREKKESFPLTVTSAQKNPTAFYLCASSDPPGYTGELFFGEGSRLTVL.

The chain's CDR3 is CASSFRGNTEAFF. Here the CDR3 DNA reads TGTGCCAGCAGTTTCAGGGGGAACACTGAAGCTTTCTTT. The V gene is TRBV27, the J gene TRBJ1-1, with D possibly matching TRBD1 (6 bases). Trimming cost V 3 bases and J 1 base, with 6 bases left between them. The germline gives CDR1 MNHEY, CDR2 SMNVEV (reference sequence). The CDR3 sequence is 13 residues long.

V usage is TRBV5-4 and J usage is TRBJ2-6, with D possibly being TRBD2 (7 bases). V lost 8 bases to trimming and J lost 3 bases, with 15 bases between them. The CDR3 covers 15 residues. CDR1 SGHNT and CDR2 YYREEE come from the germline V gene (reference sequence). This CDR3 is CASERGGNGANVLTF. As DNA, the CDR3 is TGTGCCAGTGAGAGGGGGGGCAATGGGGCCAACGTCCTGACTTTC. The complete variable domain, with remaining parts taken from reference TRBV5-4 and TRBJ2-6, reads ETGVTQSPTHLIKTRGQQVTLRCSSQSGHNTVSWYQQALGQGPQFIFQYYREEENGRGNFPPRFSGLQFPNYSSELNVNALELDDSALYLCASERGGNGANVLTFGAGSRLTVL.

The CDR3 is CASSFTGDTEAFF. The DNA for the CDR3 is TGTGCCAGCAGTTTTACAGGAGACACTGAAGCTTTCTTT. The V call is TRBV3-1 (or the pseudogene TRBV3-2), the J call TRBJ1-1, with D tentatively TRBD1 (5 bases). The CDR3 has 13 amino acids. The ends were cut back, 6 bases at V and 3 bases at J, with 11 bases in the middle. Germline CDR1 and CDR2: LGHDT and YNNKEL (reference sequence).

This chain links TRBV18 with TRBJ1-2; the D gene is possibly TRBD1 (6 bases). CDR3 size: 16 residues. Germline V gives CDR1 KGHSH, CDR2 LQKENI. V lost 3 bases and J lost 2, with 16 bases in between. CDR3 DNA sequence: TGTGCCAGCTCACCGAATCCGGGACATCTGAACTATGGCTACACCTTC. It encodes CASSPNPGHLNYGYTF.

As to this clone: Other nucleotide sequences in the sample specify the same CDR3. The rearrangement joins TRBV11-2 to TRBJ2-5; no firm D call. Germline V CDR1 and CDR2: SGHAT, FQNNGV. This CDR3 is built from 12 residues. V lost 3 bases, J lost 4 bases, and 6 bases lay in between. CDR3 bases: TGTGCCAGCAGCTTGGGCACAGAGACCCAGTACTTC. Translating it yields CASSLGTETQYF. Together with reference TRBV11-2 and TRBJ2-5, the CDR3 gives the full variable domain: EAGVAQSPRYKIIEKRQSVAFWCNPISGHATLYWYQQILGQGPKLLIQFQNNGVVDDSQLPKDRFSAERLKGVDSTLKIQPAKLEDSAVYLCASSLGTETQYFGPGTRLLVL.

This chain links TRBV2 with TRBJ1-5, with TRBD1 matching over 10 bases. Trimming took 6 bases from V and 2 from J; bases not matched to a gene: 7. Germline CDR1 SNHLY, CDR2 FYNNEI. The CDR3 covers 16 residues. CDR3 protein: CASRGTGDGGNQPQHF. DNA of the CDR3: TGTGCCAGCAGGGGGACAGGGGACGGTGGCAATCAGCCCCAGCATTTT.

This sequence joins TRBV24-1 and TRBJ1-1; 7 nucleotides match TRBD1. The germline gives CDR1 KGHDR, CDR2 SFDVKD. Losses at the gene ends were 4 bases for V and 8 bases for J; bases not matched to a gene: 6. The CDR3 loop spans 13 amino acids. The CDR3 loop is CATSEADRPEAFF. The CDR3 DNA reads as TGTGCCACCAGTGAAGCGGACAGGCCCGAAGCTTTCTTT.

This chain uses TRBV12-3 or TRBV12-4 with TRBJ1-2; a possible D gene is TRBD1 (6 bases). The V end was cut by 7 bases, the J end by 8 bases, with 17 bases between. The CDR3 spans 13 residues. CDR3: CASTWTKGDGYTF. CDR3 sequence (DNA): TGTGCCAGCACTTGGACCAAGGGGGACGGCTACACCTTC.

On this clone: Other nucleotide sequences in the sample specify the same CDR3. The V gene is TRBV7-9, the J gene TRBJ2-3, with 9 bases fitting TRBD2. This CDR3 is 14 amino acids long. The germline V gene has CDR1 SEHNR and CDR2 FQNEAQ (reference sequence). Trimming removed 5 bases from V and 3 bases from J; junction bases left unmatched: 3. In DNA form, the CDR3 reads TGTGCCAGCAGCCCAAGCGGGGGGACAGATACGCAGTATTTT. Encoded protein: CASSPSGGTDTQYF.

The CDR3 sequence: CASSLDRGTETQYF. The DNA of the CDR3 is TGTGCCAGCAGCTTAGACAGGGGGACAGAGACCCAGTACTTC. The chain links TRBV7-9 to TRBJ2-5, with TRBD1 matching over 8 bases. This CDR3 comprises 14 residues. Trimming at V came to 1 base and at J to 4 bases, leaving 2 bases not matched to a gene. Per germline, CDR1 SEHNR and CDR2 FQNEAQ (reference sequence). Complete variable domain (other parts from reference TRBV7-9 and TRBJ2-5): DTGVSQNPRHKITKRGQNVTFRCDPISEHNRLYWYRQTLGQGPEFLTYFQNEAQLEKSRLLSDRFSAERPKGSFSTLEIQRTEQGDSAMYLCASSLDRGTETQYFGPGTRLLVL.

This chain links TRBV6-1 with TRBJ2-5; 10 nucleotides line up with TRBD1. The CDR3 extends over 14 amino acids. V gave up 3 bases and J gave up 5 bases; unmatched junction bases: 3. The germline gives CDR1 MNHNS, CDR2 SASEGT. The CDR3 spells CASSETGGRETQYF. The CDR3 DNA reads as TGTGCCAGCAGTGAGACAGGGGGCAGGGAGACCCAGTACTTC.

In this sample, this clone turned up once. This rearrangement joins TRBV5-1 to TRBJ1-6, with TRBD1 matching 7 bases. Trimming cost V 7 bases and J 10 bases; bases outside gene matches: 11. Per germline, CDR1 SGHRS and CDR2 YFSETQ. The CDR3 is 14 residues long. In nucleotides, the CDR3 is TGCGCCAGCCGAGACGGGACAGTGAACTCACCCCTCCACTTT. This encodes CASRDGTVNSPLHF.

This clone has just one count. This chain links TRBV4-1 with TRBJ2-1; 8 bases fit TRBD1. CDR3 length: 16 residues. CDR1 and CDR2 (germline): MGHRA, YSYEKL. V trimming: 6 bases; J trimming: 4 bases; junction bases outside the gene matches: 11. CDR3 nucleotides: TGCGCCAGCAGGAGCTCAGGGGGCCGAACATACAATGAGCAGTTCTTC. This sequence encodes CASRSSGGRTYNEQFF.

V is TRBV5-5 and J is TRBJ1-1; D might be TRBD1 (5 bases). V lost 5 bases, J lost 10 bases, and 33 bases lay in between. Germline V gene lookup returns CDR1 SGHKS and CDR2 YYEKEE (reference sequence). The CDR3 consists of 18 residues. CDR3 nucleotides: TGTGCCAGCAGTTTACAGCAGGGCTTTGTCACCCGTCCCCACGGAGCTTTCTTT. Protein: CASSLQQGFVTRPHGAFF.

V gene TRBV5-6 combines with J gene TRBJ2-7; D is unclear. Between the trimmed V and J ends, which lost 0 bases and 2 bases, there was a span of 3 bases. Germline values: CDR1 SGHDT, CDR2 YYEEEE. This CDR3 contains 12 residues. CDR3 region: CASSLAAYEQYF. CDR3 bases: TGTGCCAGCAGCTTGGCAGCCTACGAGCAGTACTTC.

The rearrangement links TRBV12-5 to TRBJ2-7; a weak D match, TRBD1 (6 bases). Trimming shortened V by 6 bases and J by 3 bases, and 21 bases separated the two germline ends. The CDR3 is 16 residues long. Per germline, CDR1 LGHNT and CDR2 FRNRAP. Here the CDR3 DNA reads TGTGCTAGTGGGACTGAGGACAGCGTAGCAATCTACGAGCAGTACGTC. Translating it yields CASGTEDSVAIYEQYV.

This clone appeared once. For the CDR3, the DNA is TGTGCCAGCAGCCTGGAGACTAGTGGAAAACGCGAGCAGTACTTC. As protein: CASSLETSGKREQYF. The genes are TRBV3-1 (or the pseudogene TRBV3-2) and TRBJ2-7; tentative D call: TRBD2 (6 bases). The CDR3 is made up of 15 amino acids. The germline V and J ends were trimmed by 4 bases and 6 bases, with 19 bases remaining between them. Germline assignment: CDR1 LGHDT and CDR2 YNNKEL (reference sequence).

V and J are TRBV29-1 and TRBJ1-1, with TRBD1 as a possible D gene (6 bases). The CDR3 covers 16 residues. The ends were cut back, 3 bases at V and 4 bases at J, with 21 bases in the middle. Germline CDR1 is SQVTM and CDR2 is ANQGSEA. CDR3 coding DNA: TGCAGCGTTGATAGGTTAGCAGGGAACAGGGCCACTGAAGCTTTCTTT. Protein product: CSVDRLAGNRATEAFF.

The chain combines TRBV3-1 (or the pseudogene TRBV3-2) with TRBJ1-5; 7 nucleotides line up with TRBD1. CDR1 is LGHDT and CDR2 is YNNKEL in the germline V gene (reference sequence). Trimming took 8 bases from V and 3 from J; bases not matched to a gene: 4. The CDR3 extends over 13 amino acids. The CDR3 loop is CASGQDLNQPQHF. CDR3 coding DNA: TGTGCCAGCGGACAGGACCTCAATCAGCCCCAGCATTTT.

The chain links TRBV11-2 to TRBJ2-1; 7 bases line up with TRBD2. V was pared by 0 bases and J by 0 bases, with 5 bases of the junction left unmatched. Germline CDR1 reads SGHAT; CDR2 reads FQNNGV. The CDR3 has 17 residues. The CDR3 protein is CASSLDRAGSSYNEQFF. In nucleotides, the CDR3 is TGTGCCAGCAGCTTAGATCGAGCGGGGAGCTCCTACAATGAGCAGTTCTTC.